This TCR beta chain was obtained from a study of cytomegalovirus exposure and HLA in healthy donors. Amplification used 60 Vbeta primers and 13 Jbeta primers. Clones were sequenced by immunoSEQ multiplex PCR, and TCRdb holds only the in-frame ones, with some missing. The table includes over 200,000 clones, around 80% detected once. General study points: TCR beta chains numbering 164 were designated cytomegalovirus-associated.

CDR1 is SGHRS and CDR2 is YFSETQ in the germline V gene. The CDR3 is made up of 13 amino acids. Trimming took 4 bases from V and 2 from J, leaving 9 bases between them. Comments on this clone: What it binds is unknown.

Input material: PBMCs. This chain joins TRBV5-1 and TRBJ1-2; unclear D gene. The sequence was obtained from a woman aged 55-69 years in good health and CMV-seropositive. CDR3 in amino acids: CASSPQANYGYTF. DNA of the CDR3: TGCGCCAGCAGCCCCCAGGCGAACTATGGCTACACCTTC.